The clone carrying this TCR beta chain was seen just once. Its antigen remains unidentified. The data stem from a study of Graves' ophthalmopathy and Graves' hyperthyroidism. Study conclusions and caveats: Ophthalmopathy cases were distinguished from stable hyperthyroidism by a 13-signature model, reaching roughly 90% sensitivity and 81.08% specificity. Sensitivity reached approximately 71% and specificity about 78% when the model predicted ophthalmopathy progression.

This CDR3 is built from 14 residues. Trimming removed 4 bases at V and 5 bases at J, with 14 bases between. The V gene's germline CDR1 is MNHNS and CDR2 SASEGT. With a duration under 3 months, ophthalmopathy in the donors showed moderate-to-severe activity, CAS ≥3 and NOSPECS ≥4. The starting material, more than 8.5 ml of fresh peripheral blood, provided the PBMCs. The authors amplified TCR beta CDR3 regions, and they did so from RNA transcripts for repertoire sequencing. An initial RT-PCR round employing HTBI primers preceded a second-round multiplex PCR. Via MiXCR, TCRdb re-called the multiplex PCR reads, giving one row per CDR3 protein. The table records roughly 160,000 distinct CDR3 sequences, roughly two fifths of them present only once.

The gene calls are TRBV6-1 and TRBJ2-5; a possible D gene is TRBD2 (6 bases). The sample was peripheral blood. This receptor was taken from a woman between 40 and 50 years old with Graves' ophthalmopathy. In nucleotides, the CDR3 is TGTGCCAGCAGTGTCGGGGGTTTATTGGAGACCCAGTACTTC. It encodes CASSVGGLLETQYF.